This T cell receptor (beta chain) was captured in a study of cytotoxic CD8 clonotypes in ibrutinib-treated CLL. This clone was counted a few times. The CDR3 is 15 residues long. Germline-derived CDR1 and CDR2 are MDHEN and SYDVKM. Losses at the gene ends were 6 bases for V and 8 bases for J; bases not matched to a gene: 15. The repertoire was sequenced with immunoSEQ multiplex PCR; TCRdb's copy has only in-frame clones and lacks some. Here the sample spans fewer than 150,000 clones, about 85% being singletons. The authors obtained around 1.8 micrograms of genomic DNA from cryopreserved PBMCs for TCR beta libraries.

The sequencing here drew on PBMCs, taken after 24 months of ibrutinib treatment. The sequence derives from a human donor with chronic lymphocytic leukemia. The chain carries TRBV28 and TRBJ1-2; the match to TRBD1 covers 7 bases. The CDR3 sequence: CASRRGTALSSGYTF. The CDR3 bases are TGTGCCAGCAGGCGAGGGACAGCCCTATCGTCGGGCTACACCTTC.